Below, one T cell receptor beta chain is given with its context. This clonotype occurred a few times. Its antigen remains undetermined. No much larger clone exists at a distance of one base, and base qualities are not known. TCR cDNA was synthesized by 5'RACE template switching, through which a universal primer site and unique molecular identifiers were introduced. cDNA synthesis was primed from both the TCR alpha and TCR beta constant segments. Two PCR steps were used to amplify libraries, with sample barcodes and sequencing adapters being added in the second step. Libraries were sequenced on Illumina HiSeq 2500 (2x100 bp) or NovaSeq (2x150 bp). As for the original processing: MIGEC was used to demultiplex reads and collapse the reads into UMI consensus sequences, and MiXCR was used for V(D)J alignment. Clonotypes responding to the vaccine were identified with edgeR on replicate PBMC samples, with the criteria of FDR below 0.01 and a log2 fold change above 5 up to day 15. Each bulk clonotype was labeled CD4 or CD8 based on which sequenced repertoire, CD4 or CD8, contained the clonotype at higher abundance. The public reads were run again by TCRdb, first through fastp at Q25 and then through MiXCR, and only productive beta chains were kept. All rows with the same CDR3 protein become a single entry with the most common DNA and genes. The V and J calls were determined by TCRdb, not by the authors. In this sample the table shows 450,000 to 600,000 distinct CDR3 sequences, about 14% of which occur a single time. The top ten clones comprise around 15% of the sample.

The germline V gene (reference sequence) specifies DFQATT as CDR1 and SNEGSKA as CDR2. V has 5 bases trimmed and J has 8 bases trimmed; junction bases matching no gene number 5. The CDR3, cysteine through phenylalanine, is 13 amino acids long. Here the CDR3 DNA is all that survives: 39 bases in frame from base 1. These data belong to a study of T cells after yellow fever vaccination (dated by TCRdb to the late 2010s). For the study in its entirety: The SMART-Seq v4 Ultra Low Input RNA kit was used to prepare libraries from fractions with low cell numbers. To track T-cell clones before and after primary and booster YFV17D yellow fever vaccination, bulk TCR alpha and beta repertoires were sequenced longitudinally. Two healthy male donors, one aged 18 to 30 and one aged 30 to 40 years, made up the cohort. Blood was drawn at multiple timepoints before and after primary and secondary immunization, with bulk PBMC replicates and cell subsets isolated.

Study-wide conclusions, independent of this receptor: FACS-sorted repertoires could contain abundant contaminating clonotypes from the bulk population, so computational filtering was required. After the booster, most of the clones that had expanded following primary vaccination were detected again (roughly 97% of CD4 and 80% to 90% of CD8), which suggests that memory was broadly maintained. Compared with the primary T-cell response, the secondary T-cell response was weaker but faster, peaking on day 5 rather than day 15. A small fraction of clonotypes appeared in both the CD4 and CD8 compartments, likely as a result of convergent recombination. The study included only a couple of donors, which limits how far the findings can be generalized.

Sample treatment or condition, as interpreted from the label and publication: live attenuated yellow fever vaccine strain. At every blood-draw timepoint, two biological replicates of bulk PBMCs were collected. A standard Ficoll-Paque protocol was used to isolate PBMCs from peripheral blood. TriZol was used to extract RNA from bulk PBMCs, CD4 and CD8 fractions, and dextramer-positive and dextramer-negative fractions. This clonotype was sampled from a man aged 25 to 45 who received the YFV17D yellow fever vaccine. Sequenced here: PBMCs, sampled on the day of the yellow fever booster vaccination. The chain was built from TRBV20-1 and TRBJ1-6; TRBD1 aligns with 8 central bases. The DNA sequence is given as TGCAGTGCTCTCCGACAGGGGTATTCACCCCTCCACTTT. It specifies CSALRQGYSPLHF.